These 17 T cell receptor beta chains came from one sample sequenced in a study of identifying expanded T cells in peripheral blood. Sequenced by immunoSEQ multiplex PCR; TCRdb stores in-frame clones only, minus some. This repertoire shows tens of thousands of clones, around 81% found once; its top ten account for approximately 20%. The sample was blood. Every receptor here comes from a person aged 18 to 70 in good health.

The V and J genes are TRBV30 and TRBJ2-7; D not resolved. The CDR3 is made up of 13 amino acids. Germline V gene lookup returns CDR1 GTSNPN and CDR2 SVGIG (reference sequence). Trimming removed 2 bases from V and 4 bases from J, with 12 bases in between. CDR3 in amino acids: CAWSIVASYEQYF. The CDR3 nucleotides are TGTGCCTGGAGTATAGTGGCTAGTTACGAGCAGTACTTC.

V usage is TRBV7-2 and J usage is TRBJ2-1, with 7 positions matching TRBD1. From germline, CDR1 is SGHTA and CDR2 FQGNSA. Trimming at V came to 7 bases and at J to 3 bases, leaving 9 bases not matched to a gene. This CDR3 spans 15 amino acids. The CDR3 is CASTLRYRGYNEQFF. DNA for the CDR3: TGTGCCAGCACCCTCCGGTACAGGGGCTACAATGAGCAGTTCTTC. The whole variable domain, filled in from reference TRBV7-2 and TRBJ2-1, reads GAGVSQSPSNKVTEKGKDVELRCDPISGHTALYWYRQSLGQGLEFLIYFQGNSAPDKSGLPSDRFSAERTGGSVSTLTIQRTQQEDSAVYLCASTLRYRGYNEQFFGPGTRLTVL.

The V gene is TRBV11-3, the J gene TRBJ1-1; unclear D gene. The V end lost 3 bases, the J end lost 6 bases, and 11 bases lay between the germline ends. The CDR3 totals 13 residues. The germline gives CDR1 SGHNT, CDR2 YENEEA. CDR3 residues: CASSFFTSAEAFF. Here the CDR3 DNA reads TGTGCCAGCAGCTTTTTTACGAGTGCTGAAGCTTTCTTT.

The chain employs TRBV11-2 and TRBJ2-7, with 9 bases matching TRBD2. There are 15 residues in the CDR3. The germline V gene has CDR1 SGHAT and CDR2 FQNNGV. The ends lost 4 bases at V and 2 bases at J; junction bases unmatched: 6. The CDR3 nucleotides read TGTGCCAGCAGCTATGGCGGGGGGGGAACCTACGAGCAGTACGTC. Protein product: CASSYGGGGTYEQYV.

The chain joins TRBV5-6 to TRBJ2-5; 10 nucleotides align to TRBD1. This CDR3 is 16 amino acids long. Looked up from germline, CDR1 is SGHDT and CDR2 is YYEEEE. Trimming took 2 bases from V and 4 from J; bases not matched to a gene: 8. The CDR3 DNA sequence: TGTGCCAGCAGCTTCAAAGGGACAGGGGTTGCAGAGACCCAGTACTTC. Translating it yields CASSFKGTGVAETQYF.

V and J are TRBV18 and TRBJ1-2; TRBD1 matches 11 bases. Germline V CDR1 and CDR2: KGHSH, LQKENI. Losses at the gene ends were 3 bases for V and 8 bases for J; bases not matched to a gene: 8. CDR3 length: 15 residues. The CDR3 spells CASSPPSGTGGGYTF. CDR3 DNA sequence: TGTGCCAGCTCACCCCCATCGGGGACAGGGGGAGGCTACACCTTC.

This CDR3 reads CASRTSSDTQYF. For the CDR3, the DNA is TGTGCCAGCAGAACCTCATCAGATACGCAGTATTTT. The chain has TRBV7-9 and TRBJ2-3, with D unresolved. Germline V gene sequence: CDR1 SEHNR, CDR2 FQNEAQ (reference sequence). Trimming removed 6 bases at V and 4 bases at J, with 8 bases between. This CDR3 comprises 12 residues. The whole variable domain, filled in from reference TRBV7-9 and TRBJ2-3, reads DTGVSQNPRHKITKRGQNVTFRCDPISEHNRLYWYRQTLGQGPEFLTYFQNEAQLEKSRLLSDRFSAERPKGSFSTLEIQRTEQGDSAMYLCASRTSSDTQYFGPGTRLTVL.

The chain combines TRBV19 with TRBJ2-1; perhaps D is TRBD1 or TRBD2 (5 bases each). Germline lookup yields CDR1 LNHDA and CDR2 SQIVND (reference sequence). There are 15 residues in the CDR3. Trimming cost V 5 bases and J 6 bases, with 17 bases left between them. The CDR3 spells CASSSGAQMGNEQFF. Written as DNA, the CDR3 is TGTGCCAGTAGTTCCGGGGCTCAGATGGGCAATGAGCAGTTCTTC. Variable domain in full (rest from reference TRBV19 and TRBJ2-1): DGGITQSPKYLFRKEGQNVTLSCEQNLNHDAMYWYRQDPGQGLRLIYYSQIVNDFQKGDIAEGYSVSREKKESFPLTVTSAQKNPTAFYLCASSSGAQMGNEQFFGPGTRLTVL.

The rearrangement links TRBV4-2 to TRBJ2-7, with 10 nucleotides matching TRBD1. From germline, CDR1 is LGHNA and CDR2 YNFKEQ. The CDR3 is made up of 15 amino acids. J gave up 2 bases and V 4 bases, and 5 bases lay outside the gene matches. The CDR3 protein is CASSRSGTGAYEQYF. The CDR3 coding sequence is TGTGCCAGCAGCCGATCCGGGACAGGGGCCTACGAGCAGTACTTC.

The chain combines TRBV20-1 with TRBJ2-7, with D unclear. The germline V gene encodes CDR1 DFQATT and CDR2 SNEGSKA (reference sequence). V shed 5 bases and J shed 5 bases, with 10 bases lying between them. The CDR3 has 11 residues. The CDR3 protein is CSAFRTHEQYF. The CDR3 nucleotides read TGCAGTGCTTTTAGGACCCACGAGCAGTACTTC.

J is TRBJ2-2 and V is TRBV7-9, with D possibly TRBD1 on 6 matching bases. Germline V gene sequence: CDR1 SEHNR, CDR2 FQNEAQ (reference sequence). The CDR3 runs 14 residues. V lost 8 bases and J 6 bases, leaving 16 bases between the germline ends. This CDR3 reads CASSQTGTAGELFF. As DNA, the CDR3 is TGTGCCAGCTCCCAGACAGGAACTGCCGGGGAGCTGTTTTTT.

J is TRBJ1-5 and V is TRBV19, with D uncertain. The CDR3 extends over 17 amino acids. Germline V CDR1 and CDR2: LNHDA, SQIVND (reference sequence). V shed 2 bases and J shed 4 bases, with 18 bases lying between them. In DNA, the CDR3 is TGTGCCAGTAGTATAATCCCCGGGCAGGAATTAAATCAGCCCCAGCATTTT. Protein: CASSIIPGQELNQPQHF.

This clone was counted once. The rearrangement joins TRBV10-2 to TRBJ2-2; weak D call: TRBD2 (6 bases). The CDR3 has 14 residues. Looked up from germline, CDR1 is WSHSY and CDR2 is SAAADI. V lost 9 bases and J lost 3, with 14 bases in between. The CDR3 nucleotides are TGCGCCAGTCGGGACTGGGCGGACACCGGGGAGCTGTTTTTT. It is translated as CASRDWADTGELFF.

Remarks on this clone: At one end, the junction sequence differs from germline, possibly due to a read error. CDR3 region: CASSYGRNNEAFF. The CDR3 DNA reads as TGTGCCAGCAGTTACGGGAGGAACAATGAAGCTTTCTTT. This chain uses TRBV6-5 with TRBJ1-1; D not resolved. The CDR3 has 13 residues. Germline V gene data show CDR1 as MNHEY and CDR2 as SVGAGI.

The chain is built from TRBV5-1 and TRBJ2-1, with TRBD2 identical over 9 bases. V lost 1 base and J lost 4; bases outside the gene matches: 9. This CDR3 is built from 17 residues. Germline CDR1 SGHRS, CDR2 YFSETQ. The CDR3 spells CASSLSGSGGRYNEQFF. In nucleotides, the CDR3 is TGCGCCAGCAGCTTGTCAGGTAGCGGGGGAAGGTACAATGAGCAGTTCTTC.

V and J are TRBV2 and TRBJ2-6; possibly TRBD1 or TRBD2 for D (5 bases each). Germline CDR1 is SNHLY and CDR2 is FYNNEI. The V and J ends lost 7 bases and 0 bases respectively, with 19 bases between them. CDR3 length: 18 residues. The CDR3 protein is CASISRLGDSSGANVLTF. In DNA form, the CDR3 reads TGTGCCAGCATCAGCCGACTGGGAGACAGCTCTGGGGCCAACGTCCTGACTTTC.

This CDR3 reads CASSFRPRTGGETQYF. For the CDR3, the DNA is TGTGCCAGCAGTTTTCGCCCTAGGACAGGGGGGGAGACCCAGTACTTC. The chain has TRBV27 and TRBJ2-5; 10 nucleotides agree with TRBD1. Germline CDR1 reads MNHEY; CDR2 reads SMNVEV (reference sequence). The CDR3 loop spans 16 amino acids. V trimming: 3 bases; J trimming: 5 bases; junction bases outside the gene matches: 9.